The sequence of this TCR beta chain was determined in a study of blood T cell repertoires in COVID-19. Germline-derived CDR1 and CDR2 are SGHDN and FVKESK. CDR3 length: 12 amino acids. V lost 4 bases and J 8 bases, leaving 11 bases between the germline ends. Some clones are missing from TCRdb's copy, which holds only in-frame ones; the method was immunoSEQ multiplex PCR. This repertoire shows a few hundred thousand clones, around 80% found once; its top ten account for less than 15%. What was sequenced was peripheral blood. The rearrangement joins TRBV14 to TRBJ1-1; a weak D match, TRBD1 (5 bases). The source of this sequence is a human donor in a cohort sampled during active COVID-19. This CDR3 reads CASSPSGGEAFF. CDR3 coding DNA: TGTGCCAGCAGCCCTTCTGGGGGGGAAGCTTTCTTT.